This T cell receptor (beta chain) is from a study of cytomegalovirus exposure and HLA in healthy donors (dated by TCRdb to the late 2010s). For the wider study: According to an earlier analysis of 587 of the donors, roughly 180 million T cells yielded roughly 100 million unique TCR beta sequences and around 280 Gb of sequence data. The T cell repertoires of 666 subjects were profiled by immunosequencing and related to cytomegalovirus serostatus. A later analysis re-examined previously published TCR beta repertoires from several hundred donors and added high-resolution HLA genotyping to investigate patterns of TCR occurrence. To predict cytomegalovirus infection status, the study brought together high-throughput TCR immunosequencing, statistical association of individual TCRs with disease status, and machine learning. All discovery cohort repertoires had been generated using a single sequencing platform. The genetic ancestry cluster associated with self-reported Caucasian donors included over 80% of the roughly 390 genotyped donors. Class I and class II HLA loci were covered by the typing at four-digit resolution. Along with the approximately 700-subject first cohort, a separate validation cohort of 120 different subjects was used. Among some 400 genotyped donors of the cohort, an average of about 240,000 unique TCR beta nucleotide sequences were sequenced per donor, roughly 20% of them non-productive. The number of typed donors differed by locus: roughly 629-640 for A, B, C, DRB1 and DQB1; roughly 510 for DQA1; some 590 for DPA1; and 400 to 480 for DPB1. Rather than drawing on any new phenotypic data, the later analysis identified candidate immune exposures from TCR beta sequences and the way those sequences occurred across donors. An early release that covered about 600 HLA-typed donors contained approximately 320 gigabases of sequencing data and tens of millions of unique TCR sequences. A later genetic analysis used genome-wide SNP genotypes for about three fifths of the roughly 700 donors, treating that subset as a discovery cohort. Because of strong linkage in the cohort, a few DR-DQ haplotypes were treated as single units for association and clustering. Donor age, sex, ethnicity and CMV serostatus were compiled together with the repertoire data. The aim of the study was to test whether cataloging public T cell receptors could identify signatures of past pathogen exposure. In an earlier analysis of 587 of the donors, high-throughput TCR beta sequencing was used to judge whether each TCR beta V gene segment behaved as functional or pseudogenic. Overall study outcomes, separate from this receptor: Most TCR sequences were observed very rarely across donors, whereas some public TCRs were present in many individuals. A later analysis reported that several top co-occurrence clusters appeared linked to parvovirus B19, influenza, CMV and Epstein-Barr virus. The earlier analysis of some 560 of the donors excluded over 15 rarely observed V segments, including chromosome 9 orphons, because counts were too low. Correlated functional status among segregating V segments might reflect linkage disequilibrium, but an unknown experimental factor could not be ruled out. Presence/absence analyses assumed roughly uniform sequencing depth across donors, an assumption that may not hold. A later genetic analysis associated a missense DCLRE1C variant with V-gene and J-gene trimming of TCR beta chains, and an independent cohort replicated the association. A later analysis found that most CMV-associated TCR beta chains appeared HLA-restricted, with HLA associations seemingly driven largely by CMV exposure. A further reported finding was that TCR beta sequences accurately predicted the HLA-A and HLA-B alleles for most subjects in the first cohort. It was suggested by the authors that the approach could potentially be generalized to other disease states and immunological phenotypes. HLA typing was unavailable for some donors at each locus, so association tests used only the typed subset. At a false discovery rate of 0.05, a later analysis linked about 17,000 TCR beta sequences to specific HLA alleles. Immune exposure information for the cohort was limited to CMV serostatus. In the study, 150 to 200 TCR beta chains were listed as associated with cytomegalovirus. In a later genetic analysis, fewer N-insertions in productive TCRs were reported among donors in an Asian-associated ancestry cluster than the roughly 710-donor mean. A group of highly shared sequence variants was considered likely to be a technical artifact of the sequencing pipeline. In an earlier analysis of some 640 of the donors, most TCR beta V segments were observed in productive rearrangements about 87% or about 30% of the time, broadly matching IMGT annotations. In a later analysis, the rate of TCR association differed among HLA loci, with DRB1 alleles having the most associated TCRs and HLA-C alleles having the fewest. Some IMGT-functional V segments, including TRBV6-2 and TRBV6-3, could not be told apart with the 87-base-pair reads, so those segments were excluded. In both the original and validation cohorts, the classifier was reported to diagnose cytomegalovirus status with high specificity and sensitivity. A few of the identified cytomegalovirus-associated TCR beta chains were confirmed in vitro to be specific for cytomegalovirus antigens. The cohort was sequenced for TCR beta chains only, and without alpha or paired-chain data the features that could be detected were limited. A later analysis found that HLA-associated TCR beta chains were more clonally expanded and had lower generation probabilities than equally common non-associated chains. When HLA alleles, especially DR and DQ, strongly co-occurred, TCR associations were difficult to assign to individual alleles.

The cohort consisted of some 670 healthy bone marrow donors. All cohort members were sampled while nominally healthy, although unrecorded immune exposures were likely present. The donor was CMV seronegative and belonged to the group of around 350 seronegative cohort members. A peripheral blood sample was collected from each donor, and TCR beta sequencing was performed on peripheral blood mononuclear cells. Genomic DNA was extracted from the blood cell samples with the Qiagen DNeasy Blood Extraction Kit. Libraries were prepared through the immunoSEQ multiplex PCR assay. A mixture of 60 forward primers for TCR Vbeta segments and 13 reverse primers for TCR Jbeta segments was used in the multiplex PCR. A multiplex PCR assay on genomic DNA amplified the CDR3 region of rearranged TCR beta genes. Amplified TCR beta libraries were sequenced as 87-base-pair reads on the Illumina HiSeq System. As for how the authors treated the data: A later analysis tallied some 79 million unique TCR beta chains across the 660 or so repertoires, and roughly 11 million of those chains were shared by two or more donors. Raw reads were error-corrected and collapsed into unique sequences with a nearest-neighbor algorithm that merged closely related sequences to remove PCR and sequencing errors. V, D and J gene segments were assigned by aligning CDR3 sequences to IMGT reference sequences. For a sequence to be retained, at least a six-nucleotide match to both a V gene segment and a J gene segment was required. Rearrangements were called productive when the CDR3 lacked stop codons and stayed in frame with V and J; all others were non-productive. Following IMGT convention, CDR3 was defined as the stretch from the second conserved V-encoded cysteine up to the conserved J-encoded phenylalanine. Sequences without an unambiguous match to a single V gene segment were excluded from the earlier analysis of over 500 of the donors. In an earlier analysis of a few hundred of the donors, V segments were called functional above 56.7% productive rearrangements and were called segregating when the between-donor standard deviation exceeded 5%. A statistical classification framework was built for diagnosing cytomegalovirus status from the catalog of TCR beta chain sequences. A later analysis assigned V and J genes by comparing TCR nucleotide sequences with IMGT/GENE-DB human TR gene sequences. In a later analysis, CDR3 sequences and most-parsimonious VDJ recombination scenarios were assigned using the TCRdist pipeline. In a later analysis, every TCR beta chain was defined by the combination of its CDR3 amino acid sequence and its V-gene family, and reads without a unique V-gene family were dropped. A later analysis removed nearly 600 highly shared, low-generation-probability nucleotide sequences to deal with suspected cross-contamination and a sequencing artifact. In a later analysis, a clonal expansion index for each public chain was calculated from normalized within-repertoire ranks of inferred template counts. Generation probabilities in a later analysis came from a VDJ recombination model fitted to out-of-frame rearrangements, and those results were checked against IGoR. Hypergeometric tests were used in a later analysis to score TCR-TCR, TCR-HLA and TCR-CMV co-occurrence, with a repertoire-size bias correction applied to the TCR pairs. False discovery rates were estimated in a later analysis by permuting HLA or CMV assignments 20 times. A later analysis grouped co-occurring TCRs with DBSCAN, adding TCRdist sequence similarity when clustering within HLA-allele-positive subsets. For co-occurrence clustering, repertoires with fewer than 30,000 or more than 120,000 public chains were excluded, along with four or five repertoires with anomalous nucleotide sharing. Sourced from immuneACCESS, this table was stored by TCRdb with only in-frame sequences that have V and J called. A share of the clones is absent; for the studies checked, an unresolved V gene accounts for under half, and the remainder has no known explanation. V and J calls and clone size follow that table, whereas D and trimming were derived from the DNA. The sample table lists around 120,000 clones, over 80% of them with a count of one. Approximately 1.2% of the sample belongs to the ten largest clones.

On this clone itself: This clone's antigen is unknown. No qualities accompany the bases; no much larger clone lies one base away.

From a lookup of the germline V gene (reference sequence), CDR1 and CDR2 are GTSNPN and SVGIG. The CDR3, cysteine through phenylalanine, is 12 amino acids long. The entry retains the CDR3 DNA only, 36 bases that are in frame from base 1. Sequencing used PBMCs. The sequence came from a boy aged 5-17 years in good health and CMV-seronegative. The chain employs TRBV30 and TRBJ1-2; the D region possibly corresponds to TRBD1 (6 bases align). The DNA sequence reads TGTTTAGGGGACAAGGTTTACGGTGGCTACACCTTC. Its product reads: CLGDKVYGGYTF.